This is a list of T cell receptor beta chains from one sample in a study of chemoradiotherapy in HPV16-positive cancers. Some clones are missing from TCRdb's copy, which holds only in-frame ones; the method was immunoSEQ multiplex PCR. The table shows about 32,000 clones, with about 87% occurring only once. The source was blood, collected from a patient who underwent chemoradiotherapy. These receptors all stem from a human donor with HPV-associated anogenital cancer. Each CDR3 is given without its conserved first and last residue.

v_gene,j_gene,CDR3aa
TRBV19,TRBJ2-7,ASSVTGVNEQY
TRBV19,TRBJ2-1,ASRDLAGHNEQF
TRBV27,TRBJ1-2,ASSPRSWDYGYT
TRBV7-9,TRBJ1-2,ASSLGSGTANYGYT
TRBV7-9,TRBJ2-7,ASSLEEGGEQY
TRBV27,TRBJ2-7,ASSLGYQSYEQY
TRBV7-3,TRBJ1-1,ASSFGNTEAF
TRBV12-2,TRBJ1-2,ARRAGGHGYT
TRBV29-1,TRBJ2-7,SVAQRLGDEQY
TRBV5-8,TRBJ2-5,ASSPSGGDQETQY
TRBV7-9,TRBJ1-1,ASSPEGDRVNTEAF
TRBV10-2,TRBJ1-5,ASSESGADNRPQH
TRBV15,TRBJ1-3,ATSGPRGFGNTIY
TRBV19,TRBJ2-7,ASSPQADYEQY
TRBV19,TRBJ2-1,ASSRTSGGANEQF
TRBV5-1,TRBJ2-3,ASSLGLAGADTQY
TRBV30,TRBJ1-5,AWRVKSGQPQH
TRBV5-1,TRBJ1-1,ASSVQQSTSEAF
TRBV15,TRBJ2-5,ATSRGSGGIQETQY
TRBV20-1,TRBJ2-1,SAYLRKEQF
TRBV16,TRBJ2-1,ASSQREEQF